The T cell receptor beta chain under discussion was sequenced for a study of control samples from healthy donors and cancer patients. The CDR3 totals 12 residues. Deletions cut 5 bases from V and 5 bases from J, with 9 bases between. CDR1 SGHVS and CDR2 FQNEAQ come from the germline V gene. TCRdb's copy holds only in-frame clones and misses some; the assay was immunoSEQ multiplex PCR. The sample yields about 130,000 clones, 80% to 95% seen once. Sample: blood. This sequence joins TRBV7-8 and TRBJ2-5, with D unresolved. This sequence originates from a young man in good health. The CDR3 loop reads CASSPTWETQYF. The CDR3 DNA sequence: TGTGCCAGCAGCCCGACGTGGGAGACCCAGTACTTC.